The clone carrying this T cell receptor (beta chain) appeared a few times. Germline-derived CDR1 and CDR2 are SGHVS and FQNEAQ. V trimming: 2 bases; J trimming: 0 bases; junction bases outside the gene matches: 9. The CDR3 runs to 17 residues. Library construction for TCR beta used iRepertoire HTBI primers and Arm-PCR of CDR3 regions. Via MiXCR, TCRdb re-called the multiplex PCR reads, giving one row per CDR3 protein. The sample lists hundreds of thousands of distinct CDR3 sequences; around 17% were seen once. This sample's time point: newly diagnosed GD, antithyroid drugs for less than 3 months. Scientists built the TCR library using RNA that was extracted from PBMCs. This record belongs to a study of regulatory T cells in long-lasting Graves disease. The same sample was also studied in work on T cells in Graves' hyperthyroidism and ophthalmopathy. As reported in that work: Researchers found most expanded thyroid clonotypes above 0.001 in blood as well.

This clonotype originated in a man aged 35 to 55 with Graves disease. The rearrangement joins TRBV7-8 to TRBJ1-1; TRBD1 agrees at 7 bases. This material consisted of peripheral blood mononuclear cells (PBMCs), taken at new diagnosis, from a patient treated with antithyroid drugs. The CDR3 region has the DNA TGTGCCAGCAGCTTACCCAGATTGACAGGGTTGAACACTGAAGCTTTCTTT. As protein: CASSLPRLTGLNTEAFF.